This entry lists 29 T cell receptor beta chains sequenced from one sample in a study of regulatory dendritic cells for organ transplantation. Their antigens remain unidentified. Sorted T cells were CFSE-labeled and cultured roughly five days with allogeneic regulatory or mature dendritic cells at 1:10. Sequencing used immunoSEQ multiplex PCR; TCRdb keeps in-frame clones, though not all of them. The table lists 9,500 to 15,000 clones, less than 80% of them singletons. Sequencing was carried out using naive CD8+ T cells from blood cultured with dendritic cells. Subset defined: CD45RA+ naive T cells. The origin of the receptors is a human donor in good health.

The chain joins TRBV13 to TRBJ2-7; tentative D call: TRBD2 (5 bases). Germline assignment: CDR1 PRHDT and CDR2 FYEKMQ (reference sequence). The CDR3 length is 13 residues. Deletions cut 0 bases from V and 7 bases from J, with 10 bases between. The CDR3 sequence is CASSLGGTREQYF. The CDR3 DNA follows: TGTGCCAGCAGCTTAGGCGGCACTAGAGAGCAGTACTTC.

This clone occurred a few times. J is TRBJ2-1 and V is TRBV10-3, with 7 positions matching TRBD2. The germline gives CDR1 ENHRY, CDR2 SYGVKD. V gave up 7 bases and J gave up 8 bases; unmatched junction bases: 14. The CDR3 spans 15 residues. The CDR3 region has the DNA TGTGCCATCAATGGTCAGGCGGGGAGGGGAGATGAGCAGTTCTTC. Translated: CAINGQAGRGDEQFF.

This clone appeared once. The gene calls are TRBV10-3 and TRBJ2-7, with a weak D call TRBD2 (5 bases). CDR1 is ENHRY, CDR2 SYGVKD, per germline. The V end lost 10 bases, the J end lost 3 bases, and 19 bases lay between the germline ends. CDR3 length equals 14 residues. The CDR3 sequence: CATVDSLRVYEQYF. The DNA of the CDR3 is TGTGCCACCGTGGACTCTCTGAGGGTCTACGAGCAGTACTTC.

This clone occurred once. V gene TRBV19 combines with J gene TRBJ2-3, with 9 bases lining up with TRBD2. Germline CDR1 and CDR2: LNHDA and SQIVND (reference sequence). The junction had 7 bases not matched to a gene; V was cut back by 2 bases and J by 4 bases. The CDR3 totals 16 residues. CDR3 amino acids: CASSINLAGLADTQYF. In nucleotides, the CDR3 is TGTGCCAGTAGTATAAATCTAGCGGGGTTGGCAGATACGCAGTATTTT.

The chain is built from TRBV13 and TRBJ1-4; D perhaps matches TRBD1 (6 bases). CDR1 PRHDT and CDR2 FYEKMQ come from the germline V gene (reference sequence). The CDR3 runs 12 residues. V shed 6 bases and J shed 5 bases, with 7 bases lying between them. CDR3 sequence reads: CASRTGNEKLFF. As DNA, the CDR3 is TGTGCCAGCAGAACAGGGAATGAAAAACTGTTTTTT.

The rearrangement joins TRBV6-4 to TRBJ1-1, with D possibly TRBD1 on 6 matching bases. Germline V gene sequence: CDR1 MRHNA, CDR2 SNTAGT. V dropped 4 bases and J dropped 5 bases, with 17 bases sitting between them. There are 15 residues in the CDR3. DNA for the CDR3: TGTGCCAGCAGTGTAAGTGGGCAGGGGAAGACTGAAGCTTTCTTT. It is translated as CASSVSGQGKTEAFF.

This clone has a single count. The rearrangement links TRBV9 to TRBJ2-7, with a tentative D call TRBD2 (7 bases). Germline loops: CDR1 SGDLS, CDR2 YYNGEE. This CDR3 is built from 15 residues. V lost 4 bases, J lost 0 bases, and 14 bases lay in between. CDR3 nucleotide sequence: TGTGCCAGCAGCCGGGAGGACAGATTCTCCTACGAGCAGTACTTC. Protein: CASSREDRFSYEQYF.

This clone appeared a single time. Other DNA sequences of this sample code for an identical CDR3. J is TRBJ1-2 and V is TRBV5-4; 8 positions agree with TRBD1. The V gene end was trimmed by 3 bases and the J gene end by 4 bases; junction bases not matched to a gene: 8. The CDR3 totals 15 residues. The germline gives CDR1 SGHNT, CDR2 YYREEE (reference sequence). The CDR3 nucleotides are TGTGCCAGCAGCTGGGGCAGGGGGCTGGGCTATGGCTACACCTTC. It yields the protein CASSWGRGLGYGYTF.

CDR3 bases: TGTGCCAGCAGCTTGGGGTACAGGAAGAGCTCCTACAATGAGCAGTTCTTC. Translating it yields CASSLGYRKSSYNEQFF. The V call is TRBV5-6, the J call TRBJ2-1; TRBD1 might be the D (5 bases). The germline gives CDR1 SGHDT, CDR2 YYEEEE. Trimming took 0 bases from V and 0 from J, leaving 13 bases between them. The length of the CDR3 is 17 residues.

The rearrangement joins TRBV4-3 to TRBJ1-1, with D uncertain. This CDR3 has 15 residues. V was trimmed by 0 bases and J by 2 bases, leaving 10 bases between them. Germline V lookup: CDR1 LGHNA, CDR2 YSLEER. CDR3 coding DNA: TGCGCCAGCAGCCAAGATGTCCCGGGAAACACTGAAGCTTTCTTT. Translated, it gives CASSQDVPGNTEAFF.

The chain recombines TRBV4-3 with TRBJ2-3; 11 nucleotides line up with TRBD2. The CDR3 extends over 15 amino acids. Looked up from germline, CDR1 is LGHNA and CDR2 is YSLEER. After removal of 4 bases from V and 5 bases from J, the junction contained 5 bases not matched to a gene. CDR3 DNA sequence: TGCGCCAGCAGCCCGGCTAGCGGGGGGTTAGATACGCAGTATTTT. Amino acids: CASSPASGGLDTQYF.

A few counts support this clone. The chain uses TRBV13 and TRBJ1-1, with D tentatively TRBD1 (5 bases). CDR1 is PRHDT, CDR2 FYEKMQ, per germline (reference sequence). The CDR3 covers 15 residues. The ends were cut back, 6 bases at V and 1 base at J, with 15 bases in the middle. The CDR3, as DNA: TGTGCCAGCAGACAGTCCGACGGGGGGAACACTGAAGCTTTCTTT. This gives the protein CASRQSDGGNTEAFF.

The chain uses TRBV5-5 and TRBJ2-2; perhaps TRBD1 as D (6 bases). This CDR3 comprises 13 residues. CDR1 SGHKS and CDR2 YYEKEE come from the germline V gene (reference sequence). The V and J ends lost 5 bases and 1 base respectively, with 6 bases between them. Here the CDR3 reads CASRQGNTGELFF. The CDR3 coding sequence is TGTGCCAGCAGACAGGGGAACACCGGGGAGCTGTTTTTT.

This clone showed up just a few times. The sample holds other DNA sequences that translate to the same CDR3. This chain joins TRBV4-2 and TRBJ1-1; D possibly corresponds to TRBD1 (5 bases). V dropped 1 base and J dropped 5 bases, with 11 bases sitting between them. The germline V gene has CDR1 LGHNA and CDR2 YNFKEQ. CDR3 length: 14 residues. The chain's CDR3 is CASSQVAPGTEAFF. The CDR3 DNA is TGTGCCAGCAGCCAAGTTGCCCCAGGGACTGAAGCTTTCTTT.

The J gene is TRBJ2-5, the V gene TRBV7-8; 10 bases match TRBD1. Germline values: CDR1 SGHVS, CDR2 FQNEAQ. J was trimmed by 4 bases and V by 5 bases; bases with no gene match: 10. The CDR3 runs to 16 residues. CDR3 sequence reads: CASSPGDRGYGETQYF. The CDR3 DNA reads as TGTGCCAGCAGCCCGGGGGACAGGGGCTATGGAGAGACCCAGTACTTC. Complete variable domain (other parts from reference TRBV7-8 and TRBJ2-5): GAGVSQSPRYKVAKRGQDVALRCDPISGHVSLFWYQQALGQGPEFLTYFQNEAQLDKSGLPSDRFFAERPEGSVSTLKIQRTQQEDSAVYLCASSPGDRGYGETQYFGPGTRLLVL.

A few counts support this clone. V and J are TRBV5-1 and TRBJ2-3, with D possibly matching TRBD2 (6 bases). V lost 2 bases, J lost 0 bases, and 16 bases lay in between. Germline CDR1 and CDR2: SGHRS and YFSETQ. The CDR3 is 17 residues long. CDR3 coding DNA: TGCGCCAGCAGCTTTCTCGGACTACCGGCTAGCACAGATACGCAGTATTTT. Residues: CASSFLGLPASTDTQYF.

The chain carries TRBV5-1 and TRBJ2-1, with D tentatively TRBD2 (6 bases). The CDR3 contains 13 residues. Germline values: CDR1 SGHRS, CDR2 YFSETQ. Trimming stripped 4 bases from V and 4 bases from J, with 9 bases between. The chain's CDR3 is CASSPGGYNEQFF. The DNA of the CDR3 is TGCGCCAGCAGCCCCGGGGGTTACAATGAGCAGTTCTTC.

This clone has only a few counts. The chain is built from TRBV21-1 and TRBJ1-2; the table's D call of TRBD1 was not tested on the DNA. TRBV21-1 constitutes a pseudogene. The CDR3 spans 18 residues. CDR3: CASSKSPSGTVLYYGYTF. Written as DNA, the CDR3 is TGTGCCAGCAGCAAATCACCCTCCGGGACAGTGCTTTACTATGGCTACACCTTC.

This chain connects TRBV4-2 to TRBJ2-2, with D uncertain. The CDR3 is 16 amino acids. Between the trimmed V and J ends, which lost 6 bases and 1 base, there was a span of 15 bases. Germline assignment: CDR1 LGHNA and CDR2 YNFKEQ. CDR3 amino acids: CASSRSQVLNTGELFF. CDR3 nucleotide sequence: TGTGCCAGCAGTCGAAGCCAGGTTTTGAACACCGGGGAGCTGTTTTTT.

This sequence joins TRBV5-4 and TRBJ2-7; the D gene is possibly TRBD1 (5 bases). CDR1 and CDR2 from the germline V gene are SGHNT and YYREEE (reference sequence). This CDR3 spans 14 amino acids. Trimming took 4 bases from V and 4 from J, leaving 15 bases between them. DNA of the CDR3: TGTGCCAGCAGCCTAGGAGACAGAGAGTACGAGCAGTACTTC. This sequence encodes CASSLGDREYEQYF. The full variable domain, with the rest looked up from reference TRBV5-4 and TRBJ2-7, is ETGVTQSPTHLIKTRGQQVTLRCSSQSGHNTVSWYQQALGQGPQFIFQYYREEENGRGNFPPRFSGLQFPNYSSELNVNALELDDSALYLCASSLGDREYEQYFGPGTRLTVT.

The V gene is TRBV7-9, the J gene TRBJ1-4, with D maybe TRBD1 (5 bases). The V gene's germline CDR1 is SEHNR and CDR2 FQNEAQ (reference sequence). The CDR3 runs 14 residues. V dropped 3 bases and J dropped 5 bases, with 10 bases sitting between them. The CDR3 DNA sequence: TGTGCCAGCAGCTTTACAGGATTAAATGAAAAACTGTTTTTT. Protein: CASSFTGLNEKLFF.

This chain connects TRBV9 to TRBJ2-7, with 12 bases identical to TRBD2. With V trimmed by 3 bases and J by 4 bases, 5 bases remained unmatched. This CDR3 region has 15 residues. CDR1 is SGDLS, CDR2 YYNGEE, per germline. The CDR3 region has the DNA TGTGCCAGCAGCGATGGGACTAGCGGGCCATACGAGCAGTACTTC. Protein: CASSDGTSGPYEQYF.

J is TRBJ1-1 and V is TRBV6-6, with TRBD1 identical over 7 bases. Trimming at V came to 5 bases and at J to 8 bases, leaving 5 bases not matched to a gene. In germline, CDR1 is MNHNY, CDR2 SVGAGI (reference sequence). This CDR3 comprises 12 residues. DNA of the CDR3: TGTGCCAGCAGTCTCCGACAGGGCGAAGCTTTCTTT. Translated, it gives CASSLRQGEAFF.

The chain has TRBV13 and TRBJ2-1; D possibly corresponds to TRBD2 (5 bases). CDR3 length: 15 amino acids. V was trimmed by 4 bases and J by 0 bases, leaving 10 bases between them. In germline, CDR1 is PRHDT, CDR2 FYEKMQ (reference sequence). The CDR3 is CASSSPSGSYNEQFF. The CDR3 nucleotides read TGTGCCAGCAGCTCCCCAAGCGGCTCCTACAATGAGCAGTTCTTC.

The table lists this clone with a count of one. The chain carries TRBV6-1 and TRBJ1-1; D is unresolved. V gave up 8 bases and J gave up 8 bases, with 6 bases separating them. Germline V gene data show CDR1 as MNHNS and CDR2 as SASEGT. The CDR3 has 9 residues. The CDR3 DNA reads as TGTGCCAGCGGAGGGGAAGCTTTCTTT. It is translated as CASGGEAFF.

This chain connects TRBV11-2 to TRBJ1-1; 10 bases agree with TRBD1. CDR3 length: 14 amino acids. Germline-derived CDR1 and CDR2 are SGHAT and FQNNGV. Germline trimming cut 4 bases from V and 5 bases from J; bases unmatched to any gene: 4. The CDR3 coding sequence is TGTGCCAGCAGCTACGGGACAGGGGTAACTGAAGCTTTCTTT. Translated: CASSYGTGVTEAFF.

This chain joins TRBV19 and TRBJ2-1; 9 bases fit TRBD1. The CDR3 spans 15 residues. J was trimmed by 5 bases and V by 5 bases; bases with no gene match: 7. Germline V gives CDR1 LNHDA, CDR2 SQIVND (reference sequence). The CDR3 DNA follows: TGTGCCAGTAGTTGGACCGGGACAGGGAACAATGAGCAGTTCTTC. Translating gives CASSWTGTGNNEQFF. Using reference TRBV19 and TRBJ2-1 for the parts outside the CDR3, the full variable domain is DGGITQSPKYLFRKEGQNVTLSCEQNLNHDAMYWYRQDPGQGLRLIYYSQIVNDFQKGDIAEGYSVSREKKESFPLTVTSAQKNPTAFYLCASSWTGTGNNEQFFGPGTRLTVL.

The sample holds a few counts of this clone. This chain links TRBV27 with TRBJ2-4; TRBD2 agrees at 11 bases. Germline V lookup: CDR1 MNHEY, CDR2 SMNVEV (reference sequence). There are 19 residues in the CDR3. The J segment lost 6 bases and the V segment lost 0 bases, leaving 13 bases of the junction unmatched. The CDR3 sequence: CASSLSMLLAGDPRNIQYF. CDR3 DNA: TGTGCCAGCAGTTTATCAATGTTACTAGCGGGGGACCCAAGAAACATTCAGTACTTC.

The chain couples TRBV19 to TRBJ1-2; D is perhaps TRBD1 (5 bases). The CDR3 covers 14 residues. In germline, CDR1 is LNHDA, CDR2 SQIVND (reference sequence). Trimming took 1 base from V and 4 from J, leaving 10 bases between them. The CDR3: CASSIAQGSYGYTF. The CDR3 nucleotides are TGTGCCAGTAGTATAGCCCAGGGAAGCTATGGCTACACCTTC.